What follows are 30 T cell receptor beta chains derived from one specimen sequenced in a study of blood T cell repertoires in COVID-19. TCRdb's table, derived via immunoSEQ multiplex PCR, lists solely in-frame clones and lacks some. The table lists about 300,000 clones, roughly nine tenths of them singletons. Source material: PBMCs or T cells enriched from blood (not recorded which). The source is a woman aged 45-65 years who had been exposed to COVID-19.

The CDR3 sequence: CASTEERRNNSPLHF. As DNA, the CDR3 is TGTGCCAGCACCGAAGAGAGGAGAAATAATTCACCCCTCCACTTT. The genes are TRBV7-2 and TRBJ1-6, with D hard to call. The germline V and J ends were trimmed by 7 bases and 5 bases, with 15 bases remaining between them. The V gene's germline CDR1 is SGHTA and CDR2 FQGNSA. This CDR3 has 15 residues.

The rearrangement links TRBV30 to TRBJ1-4, with D hard to call. V dropped 2 bases and J dropped 7 bases, with 11 bases sitting between them. The length of the CDR3 is 13 residues. Germline V CDR1 and CDR2: GTSNPN, SVGIG (reference sequence). CDR3 nucleotide sequence: TGTGCCTGGAGTCCCCACCAGGTTGAAAAACTGTTTTTT. Translation: CAWSPHQVEKLFF.

This rearrangement joins TRBV7-9 to TRBJ2-7, with D maybe TRBD1 (6 bases). The CDR3 is 16 amino acids. Germline V CDR1 and CDR2: SEHNR, FQNEAQ (reference sequence). V lost 5 bases to trimming and J lost 7 bases, with 24 bases between them. Here the CDR3 reads CASSRQRPGVRGEQYF. As DNA, the CDR3 is TGTGCCAGCAGCCGTCAACGGCCAGGGGTTCGAGGGGAGCAGTACTTC.

The rearrangement joins TRBV23-1 to TRBJ1-6; D remains ambiguous. TRBV23-1 is an ORF, and what it does is uncertain. The CDR3 runs 13 residues. CDR3: CGGRDNDNSPLHF. The CDR3 DNA is TGCGGAGGGAGGGATAATGATAATTCACCCCTCCACTTT.

This chain joins TRBV27 and TRBJ2-6; 7 bases are shared with TRBD2. Trimming removed 3 bases from V and 3 bases from J; junction bases left unmatched: 5. Germline CDR1 reads MNHEY; CDR2 reads SMNVEV (reference sequence). The CDR3 spans 16 residues. The CDR3 region has the DNA TGTGCCAGCAGTTTGATGCGCGGGGGTGGGGCCAACGTCCTGACTTTC. Translating gives CASSLMRGGGANVLTF.

This sequence joins TRBV18 and TRBJ2-2; D not certain. This CDR3 comprises 15 residues. Trimming cost V 0 bases and J 4 bases, with 9 bases left between them. The germline V gene has CDR1 KGHSH and CDR2 LQKENI. DNA for the CDR3: TGTGCCAGCTCACCACCAGCCCCGCGCACCGGGGAGCTGTTTTTT. The encoded protein is CASSPPAPRTGELFF.

The rearrangement links TRBV12-3 or TRBV12-4 to TRBJ2-7, with D possibly matching TRBD1 (5 bases). CDR3 length: 13 amino acids. V was clipped by 3 bases and J by 3 bases, with 9 bases between them. The chain's CDR3 is CASSFRDRYEQYF. The CDR3 nucleotides are TGTGCCAGCAGTTTCAGGGATCGCTACGAGCAGTACTTC.

The CDR3 spells CASSISAGQETQYF. The CDR3 coding sequence is TGTGCCAGTAGTATTTCGGCGGGGCAAGAGACCCAGTACTTC. The chain couples TRBV19 to TRBJ2-5, with a possible D match to TRBD2 (6 bases). V gave up 3 bases and J gave up 2 bases, with 10 bases separating them. Germline loops: CDR1 LNHDA, CDR2 SQIVND (reference sequence). The length of the CDR3 is 14 residues.

V and J are TRBV10-3 and TRBJ2-1, with 8 nucleotides matching TRBD2. The V gene's germline CDR1 is ENHRY and CDR2 SYGVKD. This CDR3 has 16 residues. V gave up 4 bases and J gave up 5 bases; unmatched junction bases: 10. The CDR3 DNA sequence: TGTGCCATCAGTGGGCCAGCGGGGGCCGGTGACAATGAGCAGTTCTTC. Translating gives CAISGPAGAGDNEQFF.

The rearrangement joins TRBV7-2 to TRBJ2-6, with a possible D match to TRBD1 (6 bases). CDR1 and CDR2 (germline): SGHTA, FQGNSA. Between the trimmed V and J ends, which lost 5 bases and 0 bases, there was a span of 14 bases. The CDR3 spans 17 residues. CDR3 in DNA: TGTGCCAGCAGCATGGGACACCCCCTCTCTGGGGCCAACGTCCTGACTTTC. It codes for CASSMGHPLSGANVLTF.

This clone has a handful of counts. The chain is built from TRBV18 and TRBJ1-5, with 7 bases matching TRBD1. Trimming at V came to 4 bases and at J to 3 bases, leaving 9 bases not matched to a gene. The V gene's germline CDR1 is KGHSH and CDR2 LQKENI. The CDR3 loop spans 16 amino acids. CDR3 residues: CASSLTRTGDNQPQHF. The CDR3 coding sequence is TGTGCCAGCTCACTCACCCGGACAGGCGACAATCAGCCCCAGCATTTT.

A few counts support this clone. This chain connects TRBV6-5 to TRBJ2-7, with a possible D match to TRBD2 (7 bases). The V gene's germline CDR1 is MNHEY and CDR2 SVGAGI. Between the trimmed V and J ends, which lost 4 bases and 3 bases, there was a span of 13 bases. The CDR3 is 14 residues long. The CDR3: CASSSVGGRYEQYF. CDR3 DNA sequence: TGTGCCAGCAGTTCGGTGGGGGGGCGCTACGAGCAGTACTTC.

The CDR3 sequence is CASSFGAGGDIQYF. The DNA of the CDR3 is TGTGCCAGCAGCTTTGGCGCGGGGGGGGACATTCAGTACTTC. The V and J genes are TRBV7-2 and TRBJ2-4; 9 bases agree with TRBD2. Germline V gene data show CDR1 as SGHTA and CDR2 as FQGNSA. V dropped 3 bases and J dropped 8; count of bases not matched to a gene: 5. The CDR3 has 14 residues.

This clone was counted a few times. This chain connects TRBV7-9 to TRBJ2-1, with 7 bases identical to TRBD1. With 4 bases clipped from V and 5 bases from J, the junction kept 8 bases outside the gene matches. Germline CDR1 SEHNR, CDR2 FQNEAQ (reference sequence). This CDR3 has 15 residues. The CDR3 spells CASSYSGGQHNEQFF. The CDR3 nucleotides are TGTGCCAGCAGCTATTCAGGGGGACAACACAATGAGCAGTTCTTC.

This sequence joins TRBV5-1 and TRBJ2-2, with D unresolved. The CDR3 sequence is 15 residues long. Germline V CDR1 and CDR2: SGHRS, YFSETQ. V was cut by 5 bases and J by 7 bases, with 18 bases left in between. This chain's CDR3 is CASRSTVAFIGELFF. CDR3 nucleotides: TGCGCCAGCAGGTCTACTGTAGCTTTTATCGGGGAGCTGTTTTTT.

The rearrangement joins TRBV3-1 (or the pseudogene TRBV3-2) to TRBJ1-2, with no clear D. Trimming left V 3 bases short and J 3 bases short, with 11 bases between. Germline V gene data show CDR1 as LGHDT and CDR2 as YNNKEL (reference sequence). CDR3 length equals 14 residues. As DNA, the CDR3 is TGTGCCAGCAGCCATACGGAGGTAGACTATGGCTACACCTTC. This codes for CASSHTEVDYGYTF.

V is TRBV18 and J is TRBJ1-2, with D uncertain. The CDR3 is 14 residues long. From germline, CDR1 is KGHSH and CDR2 LQKENI. Trimming took 2 bases from V and 3 from J, leaving 10 bases between them. CDR3 DNA: TGTGCCAGCTCACCAGGCGCGGGAGACTATGGCTACACCTTC. It translates to CASSPGAGDYGYTF.

This rearrangement joins TRBV5-4 to TRBJ2-7, with 8 bases fitting TRBD1. The CDR3 is 15 residues long. Trimming at V came to 4 bases and at J to 6 bases, leaving 12 bases not matched to a gene. Germline CDR1 SGHNT, CDR2 YYREEE (reference sequence). As DNA, the CDR3 is TGTGCCAGCAGCCTTCCGGGACAGGCGTTTCGCGAGCAGTACTTC. Its translation: CASSLPGQAFREQYF.

This chain joins TRBV6-5 and TRBJ1-3; D is unresolved. Germline CDR1 reads MNHEY; CDR2 reads SVGAGI. The CDR3 is 15 amino acids. V lost 6 bases, J lost 0 bases, and 12 bases lay in between. CDR3 sequence (DNA): TGTGCCAGCAGGCCCGAACACCACTCTGGAAACACCATATATTTT. Its protein is CASRPEHHSGNTIYF.

The chain links TRBV19 to TRBJ1-6, with TRBD1 matching 8 bases. The CDR3 has 15 residues. Germline CDR1 and CDR2: LNHDA and SQIVND (reference sequence). Trimming cost V 3 bases and J 5 bases; bases outside gene matches: 3. CDR3 region: CASSMSDRDNSPLHF. CDR3 nucleotide sequence: TGTGCCAGTAGTATGTCGGACAGGGATAATTCACCCCTCCACTTT.

The rearrangement links TRBV19 to TRBJ1-2, with 10 bases aligning to TRBD1. In germline, CDR1 is LNHDA, CDR2 SQIVND (reference sequence). V lost 3 bases, J lost 4 bases, and 11 bases stayed unmatched. This CDR3 has 17 residues. Here the CDR3 DNA reads TGTGCCAGTAGTATCTCACCGGGACAGGGGTTCGGCTATGGCTACACCTTC. It encodes CASSISPGQGFGYGYTF. The variable domain in full, with the rest retrieved from reference TRBV19 and TRBJ1-2, is DGGITQSPKYLFRKEGQNVTLSCEQNLNHDAMYWYRQDPGQGLRLIYYSQIVNDFQKGDIAEGYSVSREKKESFPLTVTSAQKNPTAFYLCASSISPGQGFGYGYTFGSGTRLTVV.

The rearrangement uses TRBV27 and TRBJ2-1, with a weak D call TRBD2 (6 bases). The CDR3 consists of 13 residues. The germline gives CDR1 MNHEY, CDR2 SMNVEV (reference sequence). The germline V and J ends were trimmed by 5 bases and 12 bases, with 17 bases remaining between them. The CDR3 DNA sequence: TGTGCCAGCAGTCCGGGGACTTCGAGGGCGCAGTTCTTC. This gives the protein CASSPGTSRAQFF.

V gene TRBV3-1 (or the pseudogene TRBV3-2) combines with J gene TRBJ1-3; 8 bases fit TRBD1. The CDR3 spans 15 residues. Unmatched junction bases numbered 5, after V lost 4 bases and J lost 3 bases. From germline, CDR1 is LGHDT and CDR2 YNNKEL (reference sequence). The CDR3 is CASSLQGARGNTIYF. The CDR3 bases are TGTGCCAGCAGCCTTCAGGGGGCACGTGGAAACACCATATATTTT.

V gene TRBV9 combines with J gene TRBJ1-2; D is possibly TRBD1 (5 bases). CDR1 and CDR2 (germline): SGDLS, YYNGEE. The CDR3 contains 15 residues. The ends were cut back, 0 bases at V and 0 bases at J, with 9 bases in the middle. The CDR3 loop reads CASSVGPGANYGYTF. In DNA form, the CDR3 reads TGTGCCAGCAGCGTAGGGCCGGGGGCTAACTATGGCTACACCTTC.

The rearrangement joins TRBV10-3 to TRBJ2-7; 11 bases align to TRBD1. This CDR3 is built from 15 residues. Germline values: CDR1 ENHRY, CDR2 SYGVKD. V was pared by 6 bases and J by 6 bases, with 10 bases of the junction left unmatched. In nucleotides, the CDR3 is TGTGCCATCAGGGCCGGGACAGGGGGTCAATCCGAGCAGTACTTC. Protein sequence: CAIRAGTGGQSEQYF.

V is TRBV5-8 and J is TRBJ2-2; D is uncertain. The CDR3 length is 15 residues. Between the trimmed V and J ends, which lost 0 bases and 0 bases, there was a span of 6 bases. Germline V gene lookup returns CDR1 SGHTS and CDR2 YDEGEE. The CDR3 DNA reads as TGTGCCAGCAGCTTGGATCTAGCGAACACCGGGGAGCTGTTTTTT. It translates to CASSLDLANTGELFF. Supplemented by reference TRBV5-8 and TRBJ2-2, the full variable domain reads EAGVTQSPTHLIKTRGQQATLRCSPISGHTSVYWYQQALGLGLQFLLWYDEGEERNRGNFPPRFSGRQFPNYSSELNVNALELEDSALYLCASSLDLANTGELFFGEGSRLTVL.

This sequence joins TRBV3-1 (or the pseudogene TRBV3-2) and TRBJ1-3; D remains ambiguous. The V end was cut by 1 base, the J end by 0 bases, with 4 bases between. Germline V gene lookup returns CDR1 LGHDT and CDR2 YNNKEL (reference sequence). CDR3 length: 14 residues. The CDR3 coding sequence is TGTGCCAGCAGCCAAGCCAGCTCTGGAAACACCATATATTTT. It is translated as CASSQASSGNTIYF.

This rearrangement joins TRBV30 to TRBJ1-6; D unclear. V dropped 2 bases and J dropped 5 bases, with 7 bases sitting between them. The CDR3 runs to 13 residues. CDR1 GTSNPN and CDR2 SVGIG come from the germline V gene (reference sequence). The CDR3 bases are TGTGCCTGGAGTTTTCGGGATAATTCACCCCTCCACTTT. Translation: CAWSFRDNSPLHF.

This sequence joins TRBV6-4 and TRBJ2-2, with D tentatively TRBD1 (5 bases). The germline CDR1 and CDR2 sequences are MRHNA and SNTAGT. Trimming pared 0 bases from V and 5 bases from J, leaving 13 bases between. The CDR3 is made up of 16 amino acids. The chain's CDR3 is CASSDSPQGWTGELFF. CDR3 DNA: TGTGCCAGCAGTGACTCCCCTCAGGGATGGACCGGGGAGCTGTTTTTT.

The chain employs TRBV7-6 and TRBJ2-5, with D tentatively TRBD1 (5 bases). Deletions cut 7 bases from V and 5 bases from J, with 8 bases between. The length of the CDR3 is 11 residues. CDR1 is SGHVS, CDR2 FNYEAQ, per germline. CDR3 in amino acids: CASTQGETQYF. The CDR3 bases are TGTGCCAGCACCCAGGGTGAGACCCAGTACTTC.